A selection of T cell receptor beta chains follows, all from one sample in a study of beta chain features in type 1 diabetes. Clones were read by immunoSEQ multiplex PCR, and TCRdb kept only the in-frame ones, dropping some. The table has roughly 180,000 clones, under 9.5% seen once. Sample: central memory CD4+ T cells from blood. Receptors originate from a man aged 18 to 30 with type 1 diabetes. Both conserved end residues are part of each CDR3. Each record gives: V gene, D gene, CDR3 length, J gene, clone size, CDR3 DNA, CDR3 protein. D genes are given only for firm matches. Expanded clones are given a class, and other clones once, few, many or no size at all.

TRBV4-3	.	15	TRBJ2-3	few	TGCGCCAGCAGCCGCGACTCAGGGTTGGGAGATACGCAGTATTTT	CASSRDSGLGDTQYF
TRBV29-1	.	11	TRBJ2-3	many	TGCAGCGGATTGACAGGAGATACGCAGTATTTT	CSGLTGDTQYF
TRBV11-3	TRBD1	18	TRBJ2-1	many	TGTGCCAGCAGCTTAGATCAAGGCGGGACAGGGACATACAATGAGCAGTTCTTC	CASSLDQGGTGTYNEQFF
TRBV5-8	.	12	TRBJ2-5	.	TGTGCCAGCAGCTTGCAGAGGGAGACCCAGTACTTC	CASSLQRETQYF
TRBV28	.	13	TRBJ2-5	few	TGTGCCAGCAGCACAGGGCAGCAAGAGACCCAGTACTTC	CASSTGQQETQYF
TRBV30	TRBD1	12	TRBJ2-7	.	TGTGCCGGGACAGGCAGCTCCTACGAGCAGTACTTC	CAGTGSSYEQYF
TRBV28	TRBD1	15	TRBJ2-5	.	TGTGCCAGCAGTCTCCAGGGGGCCGGTGAAGAGACCCAGTACTTC	CASSLQGAGEETQYF
TRBV5-4	TRBD1	15	TRBJ2-3	.	TGTGCCAGCAGCCGGGACAGTGCTAGCACAGATACGCAGTATTTT	CASSRDSASTDTQYF
TRBV7-6	TRBD2	15	TRBJ2-5	.	TGTGCCAGCAGCCTCGGGACTAGCTTCCAAGAGACCCAGTACTTC	CASSLGTSFQETQYF
TRBV28	.	13	TRBJ2-3	few	TGTGCCAGCACCCCCAGTCACACAGATACGCAGTATTTT	CASTPSHTDTQYF
TRBV7-9	.	13	TRBJ2-5	few	TGTGCCAGCAGCCAATCGGTATTGGAGACCCAGTACTTC	CASSQSVLETQYF
TRBV7-2	.	14	TRBJ2-3	few	TGTGCCAGCAGCTTTCAACAGGGTACAGATACGCAGTATTTT	CASSFQQGTDTQYF
TRBV9	TRBD2	14	TRBJ2-1	few	TGTGCCAGCACAGCAAGCGGGAGTGGGAATGAGCAGTTCTTC	CASTASGSGNEQFF
TRBV5-1	TRBD1	15	TRBJ2-2	few	TGCGCCAGCAGCTGGGGGACAGGGAACACCGGGGAGCTGTTTTTT	CASSWGTGNTGELFF
TRBV27	TRBD2	15	TRBJ2-3	.	TGTGCCAGCAGTTTTCTACGGGGAGGGGAAGATACGCAGTATTTT	CASSFLRGGEDTQYF
TRBV6-6	.	15	TRBJ2-1	.	TGTGCCAGCAGAAGGACCGCAGGGGACGTAAATGAGCAGTTCTTC	CASRRTAGDVNEQFF
TRBV5-5	.	14	TRBJ1-2	.	TGTGCCAGCAGCTTGGTGAGGACAGACTATGGCTACACCTTC	CASSLVRTDYGYTF
TRBV5-4	TRBD2	17	TRBJ2-5	.	TGTGCCAGCAGCAAGGGACTAGCGGGAGGGCGCGGAGAGACCCAGTACTTC	CASSKGLAGGRGETQYF
TRBV28	.	14	TRBJ2-1	few	TGTGCCAGCAGTTTATCGGGCGGGGACAATGAGCAGTTCTTC	CASSLSGGDNEQFF
TRBV19	TRBD2	15	TRBJ2-1	few	TGTGCCAGTAGTCGGGGCGGGGGGCCTGTCGGGGAGCAGTTCTTC	CASSRGGGPVGEQFF
TRBV18	.	13	TRBJ1-1	.	TGTGCCAGCTCACCAGATTTAGCTAATGAAGCTTTCTTT	CASSPDLANEAFF
TRBV7-2	.	15	TRBJ2-1	few	TGTGCCAGCAGCTTAGGTGCGGCGGAATACAATGAGCAGTTCTTC	CASSLGAAEYNEQFF
TRBV4-3	.	14	TRBJ2-3	.	TGCGCCAGCAGCCAAGATACAGCACAGGGTACGCAGTATTTT	CASSQDTAQGTQYF
TRBV5-1	.	13	TRBJ2-7	few	TGCGCCAGCAGAGGGGACTCATACTACGAGCAGTACTTC	CASRGDSYYEQYF
TRBV5-4	TRBD1	16	TRBJ1-3	.	TGTGCCAGCAGCAAGGGACAGGGACCCTCTGGAAACACCATATATTTT	CASSKGQGPSGNTIYF
TRBV25-1	.	14	TRBJ2-7	few	TGTGCCAGCAGTGATCCAGCAGGGCCCTACGAGCAGTACTTC	CASSDPAGPYEQYF
TRBV5-1	TRBD1	14	TRBJ2-3	.	TGCGCCAGTGCCGGGACAGGGTCCACAGATACGCAGTATTTT	CASAGTGSTDTQYF
TRBV9	TRBD1	16	TRBJ1-2	.	TGTGCCAGCAGCGTAGGTGGGACAGCATCAAACTATGGCTACACCTTC	CASSVGGTASNYGYTF
TRBV10-3	TRBD2	17	TRBJ2-3	.	TGTGCCATCAGTGTATCAGCCGGGACTAGCGGGGGAGATACGCAGTATTTT	CAISVSAGTSGGDTQYF
TRBV19	TRBD2	16	TRBJ2-5	.	TGTGCCAGTAGTCCTTATCTAGCGGGGGCCGGGGAGACCCAGTACTTC	CASSPYLAGAGETQYF